This T cell receptor beta chain is from a study of human T cells and chemical hapten exposure. Across the study: Patch testing placed 0.01% DPC on the upper back, with readings at 6 days.

Specified time point: pre-sensitization, week 0. Noted treatment: therapeutic diphenylcyclopropenone sensitization with weekly scalp DPC. In every case, blood was obtained before the patch test was applied. Germline CDR1 and CDR2: SGHTS and YDEGEE. The CDR3 runs to 16 residues. V lost 7 bases to trimming and J lost 0 bases; unmatched junction nucleotides: 6. MiXCR, run by TCRdb on the RACE reads, gives a single entry per CDR3 protein. The table lists 65,000 to 90,000 distinct CDR3 sequences, about 14% of them singletons. This clonotype was seen many times. This TCR came from a woman between 50 and 59 years old with alopecia areata. Some clones in this sample may be carry-over from other donors' samples. The chain combines TRBV5-8 with TRBJ2-6; 8 positions agree with TRBD1. The sample here was whole blood, taken in connection with sensitization to the hapten diphenylcyclopropenone (DPC). Here the CDR3 DNA reads TGTGCCAGCTGTACAGGGGGGAACTCTGGGGCCAACGTCCTGACTTTC. Translated: CASCTGGNSGANVLTF.